The 5 T cell receptor beta chains listed next were all sequenced from one sample in a study of T cells in narcolepsy. Data came from immunoSEQ multiplex PCR; TCRdb stores just in-frame clones and leaves some out. The table lists under 30,000 clones, 75% to 90% of them singletons. The material sequenced was CD45RA- memory CD4+ T cells from PBMCs. All receptors derive from a human donor with narcolepsy.

The V gene is TRBV18, the J gene TRBJ2-7; unclear D gene. The V and J ends lost 2 bases and 4 bases respectively, with 12 bases between them. Germline-derived CDR1 and CDR2 are KGHSH and LQKENI. The CDR3 has 14 amino acids. DNA for the CDR3: TGTGCCAGCTCACCATCGCCTATTATGTACGAGCAGTACTTC. It yields the protein CASSPSPIMYEQYF.

V is TRBV7-9 and J is TRBJ1-3; D is unresolved. CDR1 and CDR2 (germline): SEHNR, FQNEAQ (reference sequence). The CDR3 loop spans 13 amino acids. Trimming took off 6 bases at V and 0 bases at J, with 6 bases between the two ends. CDR3 loop: CASRGDSGNTIYF. DNA of the CDR3: TGTGCCAGCAGAGGAGACTCTGGAAACACCATATATTTT. Filled out from reference TRBV7-9 and TRBJ1-3, the complete variable domain reads DTGVSQNPRHKITKRGQNVTFRCDPISEHNRLYWYRQTLGQGPEFLTYFQNEAQLEKSRLLSDRFSAERPKGSFSTLEIQRTEQGDSAMYLCASRGDSGNTIYFGEGSWLTVV.

The chain has TRBV25-1 and TRBJ2-6; D possibly corresponds to TRBD2 (6 bases). The CDR3 extends over 14 amino acids. Germline lookup yields CDR1 MGHDK and CDR2 SYGVNS. Trimming took 7 bases from V and 2 from J, leaving 9 bases between them. CDR3 loop: CASNGLTGANVLTF. The CDR3 coding sequence is TGTGCCAGCAATGGACTAACTGGGGCCAACGTCCTGACTTTC.

The rearrangement uses TRBV5-1 and TRBJ2-7; 8 bases agree with TRBD2. The germline V gene encodes CDR1 SGHRS and CDR2 YFSETQ. V was pared by 3 bases and J by 6 bases, with 11 bases of the junction left unmatched. The CDR3 sequence is 15 residues long. This chain's CDR3 is CASSWRAGEGGEQYF. As DNA, the CDR3 is TGCGCCAGCAGCTGGCGAGCGGGAGAAGGCGGCGAGCAGTACTTC.

There are a few counts of this clone. The chain links TRBV5-6 to TRBJ2-3; D gene ambiguous. CDR1 is SGHDT and CDR2 is YYEEEE in the germline V gene. The V end was cut by 5 bases, the J end by 6 bases, with 16 bases between. The CDR3 consists of 14 residues. Here the CDR3 DNA reads TGTGCCAGCAGTCCGGTGGATCGGGTGGATACGCAGTATTTT. Protein product: CASSPVDRVDTQYF.